The present entry profiles one TCR beta chain with its context. The antigen is unknown. This sample is drawn from a study of tumor and adjacent non-tumor tissue in lung cancer. Study-level background: Each sample yielded a few million productive TCRbeta reads on average. Study-level points and caveats: Shorter survival was associated with higher TCR diversity in tumors. Normal lung showed higher cumulative top 100 clone frequency than tumor. Compared with tumor, normal lung showed significantly lower TCR diversity.

Germline V gene sequence: CDR1 MNHEY, CDR2 SVGAGI. V was trimmed by 1 base and J by 0 bases, leaving 11 bases between them. The CDR3 loop spans 16 amino acids. RNA was extracted from bulk tissue without any cell sorting. More than 3 cm separated this lung sample from the edge of the tumor. The library came from three nested PCR rounds adapted from ARM-PCR protocols. TCRdb used MiXCR to reprocess the multiplex PCR reads, holding one entry per CDR3 protein. The sample lists roughly 74,000 distinct CDR3 sequences, just over 75% occurring once. The source is a man aged 70 or older with non-small cell lung cancer. Sequencing was carried out using distant non-tumor lung tissue. The gene calls are TRBV6-5 and TRBJ2-3, with D perhaps matching TRBD1 (6 bases). The CDR3, as DNA: TGTGCCAGCAGTTACTTGGGGGCACATAGCACAGATACGCAGTATTTT. It codes for CASSYLGAHSTDTQYF.